The 19 T cell receptor beta chains below all came from one sample that was sequenced in a study of CD8+CD57+ T cells in acquired aplastic anemia. Template material for TCR beta VDJ and CDR3 profiling consisted of genomic DNA. One entry per CDR3 protein, called by TCRdb with MiXCR from the reads. The sample lists 400,000 to 600,000 distinct CDR3 sequences, roughly a third occurring once. The authors sequenced patients whose flow cytometry had shown CD8+CD57+ cell expansion. Specimen: sorted CD4+, CD8+, or CD8+CD57+ T cells (not recorded which) from PBMCs. Receptor source: a human donor with aplastic anemia.

V and J are TRBV20-1 and TRBJ2-1, with D unclear. V lost 7 bases and J lost 0, with 13 bases in between. Germline loops: CDR1 DFQATT, CDR2 SNEGSKA (reference sequence). CDR3 length: 14 residues. The CDR3 here is CSVELTSSYNEQFF. CDR3 DNA sequence: TGCAGTGTTGAGCTGACGAGCTCCTACAATGAGCAGTTCTTC.

The chain has TRBV7-9 and TRBJ2-4; possibly TRBD1 for D (6 bases). This CDR3 has 13 residues. Germline CDR1 is SEHNR and CDR2 is FQNEAQ (reference sequence). With 2 bases removed from V and 9 bases from J, the gap between germline ends came to 11 bases. The CDR3: CASSLTGSAIQYF. The CDR3 bases are TGTGCCAGCAGCTTAACAGGGTCGGCCATTCAGTACTTC.

In this sample, this clonotype turned up a few times. V is TRBV6-2 or TRBV6-3 and J is TRBJ2-5; D is unresolved. This CDR3 contains 13 residues. Trimming removed 6 bases at V and 7 bases at J, with 15 bases between. Per germline, CDR1 MNHEY and CDR2 SVGEGT. CDR3 residues: CASRDLGVGTQYF. Here the CDR3 DNA reads TGTGCCAGCAGGGACCTCGGCGTTGGGACCCAGTACTTC.

This chain uses TRBV2 with TRBJ2-5; either TRBD1 or TRBD2 may supply D (5 bases each). The ends were cut back, 6 bases at V and 2 bases at J, with 22 bases in the middle. CDR1 SNHLY and CDR2 FYNNEI come from the germline V gene. CDR3 length equals 17 residues. The CDR3 DNA is TGTGCCAGCAGCCGAGGGGCTGGGCCGCGGATACAAGAGACCCAGTACTTC. Translated, it gives CASSRGAGPRIQETQYF.

This clonotype was seen ten or more times. The gene calls are TRBV7-2 and TRBJ2-1; the D is unclear. Deletions cut 1 base from V and 11 bases from J, with 9 bases between. The CDR3 has 12 amino acids. Germline loops: CDR1 SGHTA, CDR2 FQGNSA. As DNA, the CDR3 is TGTGCCAGCAGCTTAGACACAACACAGCAGTTCTTC. This codes for CASSLDTTQQFF.

This clonotype was picked up many times. The chain has TRBV19 and TRBJ2-1, with 10 bases fitting TRBD1. V was clipped by 5 bases and J by 8 bases; unmatched bases: 3. The CDR3 totals 13 residues. The germline CDR1 and CDR2 sequences are LNHDA and SQIVND (reference sequence). The CDR3: CASSSTGGDEQFF. The CDR3 nucleotides read TGTGCCAGTAGTTCGACAGGGGGCGATGAGCAGTTCTTC.

This chain connects TRBV19 to TRBJ1-1, with D perhaps TRBD1 (6 bases). Germline CDR1 and CDR2: LNHDA and SQIVND (reference sequence). Trimming stripped 6 bases from V and 1 base from J, with 12 bases between. The CDR3 has 14 amino acids. The CDR3 loop is CASRGGVKNTEAFF. CDR3 sequence (DNA): TGTGCCAGTAGAGGGGGAGTCAAGAACACTGAAGCTTTCTTT.

The rearrangement uses TRBV11-2 and TRBJ1-2; no reliable D call. The CDR3 contains 17 residues. Germline CDR1 and CDR2: SGHAT and FQNNGV. Trimming left V 4 bases short and J 4 bases short, with 22 bases between. CDR3 bases: TGTGCCAGCAGCTCCATTATGGCCCCGAGGGAAATCTATGGCTACACCTTC. Amino acid sequence: CASSSIMAPREIYGYTF.

This clonotype was counted once. The CDR3 bases are TGCAGCGTCACAGGGGTTGGCTACACCTTC. Translating gives CSVTGVGYTF. The chain recombines TRBV29-1 with TRBJ1-2; TRBD1 matches at 7 bases. This CDR3 has 10 amino acids. CDR1 and CDR2 from the germline V gene are SQVTM and ANQGSEA. V dropped 6 bases and J dropped 7; count of bases not matched to a gene: 2.

The chain carries TRBV25-1 and TRBJ1-3; 10 bases are a match to TRBD1. This CDR3 has 18 residues. The V and J ends lost 4 bases and 0 bases, in that order; junction bases with no gene match: 9. Germline V gives CDR1 MGHDK, CDR2 SYGVNS. The chain's CDR3 is CASSAPGTGEASGNTIYF. The CDR3 bases are TGTGCCAGCAGTGCACCGGGGACAGGGGAAGCCTCTGGAAACACCATATATTTT.

This clonotype was detected only a few times. The genes are TRBV2 and TRBJ1-2, with no clear D. Germline CDR1 and CDR2: SNHLY and FYNNEI. V gave up 6 bases and J gave up 5 bases, with 4 bases separating them. The CDR3 has 10 residues. CDR3 sequence: CASREYGYTF. The CDR3 nucleotides are TGTGCCAGCAGGGAGTATGGCTACACCTTC.

This clonotype was detected many times. CDR3 loop: CASSLSEYGYTF. DNA of the CDR3: TGTGCCAGCAGCTTATCCGAATATGGCTACACCTTC. This chain connects TRBV13 to TRBJ1-2; D unclear. Germline CDR1 PRHDT, CDR2 FYEKMQ (reference sequence). This CDR3 is 12 amino acids long. V lost 2 bases, J lost 5 bases, and 6 bases lay in between.

As regards this clonotype: Possible read error: a much larger clone is one base away. This chain joins TRBV9 and TRBJ1-2, with TRBD1 matching 10 bases. CDR1 is SGDLS, CDR2 YYNGEE, per germline. The length of the CDR3 is 15 residues. The CDR3, as DNA: TGTGCCAGCAGCGTAGCTACGGGACAGGGGCCTGGCTACGCCTTC. As protein: CASSVATGQGPGYAF.

CDR3 region: CASKSTSYEQYF. CDR3 sequence (DNA): TGTGCCAGCAAATCGACAAGCTACGAGCAGTACTTC. The chain links TRBV28 to TRBJ2-7; D remains unclear. The V gene lost 7 bases and the J gene lost 3 bases, with 10 bases spanning the gap. This CDR3 comprises 12 residues. Germline CDR1 MDHEN, CDR2 SYDVKM. The entire variable domain, with the rest obtained from reference TRBV28 and TRBJ2-7, is as follows: DVKVTQSSRYLVKRTGEKVFLECVQDMDHENMFWYRQDPGLGLRLIYFSYDVKMKEKGDIPEGYSVSREKKERFSLILESASTNQTSMYLCASKSTSYEQYFGPGTRLTVT.

This clonotype was counted a single time. The chain combines TRBV4-3 with TRBJ2-3, with 11 bases that match TRBD2. The germline gives CDR1 LGHNA, CDR2 YSLEER. V gave up 0 bases and J gave up 13 bases; unmatched junction bases: 9. The CDR3 consists of 15 residues. CDR3 in amino acids: CASSQDGSGGATKYF. The CDR3 bases are TGCGCCAGCAGCCAAGATGGTAGCGGGGGGGCCACGAAGTATTTT.

The CDR3 DNA is TGCAGCGCAGGATCTACAGGGGCCTACGAGCAGTACTTC. It encodes CSAGSTGAYEQYF. The V gene is TRBV29-1, the J gene TRBJ2-7; 7 positions match TRBD1. Trimming took 7 bases from V and 2 from J; bases not matched to a gene: 8. This CDR3 region has 13 residues. Germline CDR1 reads SQVTM; CDR2 reads ANQGSEA.

This clonotype occurred a few times. This chain joins TRBV24-1 and TRBJ1-2; D remains ambiguous. The germline V and J ends were trimmed by 4 bases and 4 bases, with 12 bases remaining between them. CDR1 is KGHDR, CDR2 SFDVKD, per germline. The CDR3 has 14 amino acids. The CDR3 reads CATSDSMEPYGYTF. The CDR3, as DNA: TGTGCCACCAGTGACTCCATGGAACCCTATGGCTACACCTTC.

This rearrangement joins TRBV30 to TRBJ1-6, with D uncertain. Trimming shortened V by 0 bases and J by 5 bases, and 17 bases separated the two germline ends. The germline CDR1 and CDR2 sequences are GTSNPN and SVGIG (reference sequence). The CDR3 length is 17 residues. CDR3 region: CAWSVYSRGSNNSPLHF. Written as DNA, the CDR3 is TGTGCCTGGAGTGTCTATAGTCGTGGCAGCAATAATTCACCCCTCCACTTT. Complete variable domain (other parts from reference TRBV30 and TRBJ1-6): SQTIHQWPATLVQPVGSPLSLECTVEGTSNPNLYWYRQAAGRGLQLLFYSVGIGQISSEVPQNLSASRPQDRQFILSSKKLLLSDSGFYLCAWSVYSRGSNNSPLHFGNGTRLTVT.

Ten or more counts support this clonotype. The V and J genes are TRBV20-1 and TRBJ1-2; the match to TRBD1 covers 11 bases. Germline trimming cut 5 bases from V and 7 bases from J; bases unmatched to any gene: 6. The CDR3 has 13 residues. CDR1 and CDR2 (germline): DFQATT, SNEGSKA (reference sequence). The CDR3 loop reads CSAAGQGGRGYTF. In DNA, the CDR3 is TGCAGTGCTGCGGGACAGGGGGGCCGTGGCTACACCTTC.